This is a list of T cell receptor beta chains from one sample in a study of blood T cells in healthy people across ages. In TCRdb, the 5' RACE reads were re-called with MiXCR into one record per CDR3 protein. The repertoire includes some 710,000 distinct CDR3 sequences, 20% to 25% of them detected once, and less than 25% sits in the top ten. Sequenced: blood. All receptors come from a man between 65 and 80 years old in good health. Both conserved end residues are part of each CDR3. The D gene is left open where the match is weak. Some rows have no size entry. The others give once, few or many, or a class for an expanded clone.

cdr3_aa cdr3_nt j_call v_call clone_size d_call
CSASPRTSGRGELFF TGCAGTGCTAGTCCCCGTACTAGCGGGAGAGGGGAGCTGTTTTTT TRBJ2-2 TRBV20-1 few TRBD2
CASSPGTPYGTQYF TGTGCCAGCAGCCCCGGGACACCCTACGGCACGCAGTATTTT TRBJ2-3 TRBV25-1 - -
CASSQSTGRTSEIDTQYF TGTGCCAGCAGCCAATCCACTGGACGGACTAGTGAGATTGATACGCAGTATTTT TRBJ2-3 TRBV4-2 - TRBD2
CASSYGMSGASNSPLHF TGTGCCAGCAGTTACGGAATGTCAGGGGCTAGTAATTCACCCCTCCACTTT TRBJ1-6 TRBV6-5 few -
CASSPGTIGGYTF TGTGCCAGCAGTCCAGGGACAATAGGTGGCTACACCTTC TRBJ1-2 TRBV12-3/TRBV12-4 - -
CASSLGVRDEQFF TGTGCCAGCAGTTTAGGGGTACGGGATGAGCAGTTCTTC TRBJ2-1 TRBV12-3/TRBV12-4 many -
CASSDRRYGYTF TGTGCCAGCAGCGACAGACGCTATGGCTACACCTTC TRBJ1-2 TRBV9 few -
CSVNDAGHEAFF TGCAGCGTTAACGACGCCGGGCATGAAGCTTTCTTT TRBJ1-1 TRBV29-1 many -
CASTTRTAGNTIYF TGTGCCAGCACCACGCGGACAGCTGGAAACACCATATATTTT TRBJ1-3 TRBV12-3/TRBV12-4 few -
CASSFGAFQETQYF TGTGCCAGCAGCTTCGGGGCATTTCAAGAGACCCAGTACTTC TRBJ2-5 TRBV5-5 - -
CASTDDRVLNTGELFF TGTGCCAGCACCGACGACAGAGTCCTTAACACCGGGGAGCTGTTTTTT TRBJ2-2 TRBV12-3/TRBV12-4 - -
CSVEDVADVSYNEQFF TGCAGCGTTGAAGATGTAGCGGACGTATCCTACAATGAGCAGTTCTTC TRBJ2-1 TRBV29-1 - -
CASSVGTGNQETQYF TGTGCCAGCAGCGTAGGGACAGGTAACCAAGAGACCCAGTACTTC TRBJ2-5 TRBV9 - TRBD1
CSARGGQGAGTEAFF TGCAGTGCTAGGGGCGGACAGGGGGCGGGCACTGAAGCTTTCTTT TRBJ1-1 TRBV20-1 - TRBD1
CSHPLAGTDEQFF TGCAGTCATCCACTAGCGGGAACCGATGAGCAGTTCTTC TRBJ2-1 TRBV20-1 few TRBD2
CASTLAGTNTEAFF TGCGCCAGCACCCTGGCCGGGACGAACACTGAAGCTTTCTTT TRBJ1-1 TRBV5-1 few -
CATSNTNYGYTF TGTGCCACCAGTAATACAAACTATGGCTACACCTTC TRBJ1-2 TRBV24-1 - -
CASSSSAGSGELFF TGTGCCAGCAGTAGTTCTGCGGGATCCGGGGAGCTGTTTTTT TRBJ2-2 TRBV12-3/TRBV12-4 few -
CASSQELPGWQPQHF TGCGCCAGCAGCCAAGAACTGCCAGGTTGGCAGCCCCAGCATTTT TRBJ1-5 TRBV4-1 few -
CSAPRTVTMNTEAFF TGCAGTGCTCCGCGGACGGTAACAATGAACACTGAAGCTTTCTTT TRBJ1-1 TRBV20-1 - -